The clone carrying this T cell receptor (beta chain) has at least ten counts. The antigen is not known. J gave up 2 bases and V 2 bases, and 6 bases lay outside the gene matches. The CDR3 is made up of 15 amino acids. Per the germline V gene, CDR1 is SGHTA and CDR2 is FQGTGA. The entry originates in a study of T cells in Graves' hyperthyroidism and ophthalmopathy. TCR beta CDR3 region amplification was performed from RNA transcripts. When the TCR CDR3 underwent first-round RT-PCR, the HTBI primer set was used. MiXCR, applied by TCRdb to the multiplex PCR reads, yields one record per CDR3 protein. The sample yields 650,000 to 700,000 distinct CDR3 sequences, roughly 17% seen once. Graves' hyperthyroidism without ophthalmopathy progression within 18 months was termed stable. In making diagnoses, clinical symptoms, serum thyroxine and TRAb, thyroid ultrasound and orbital computed tomography were all used.

General study points: Most thyroid clonotypes expanded above 0.001 appeared in blood too. Ophthalmopathy onset followed model prediction by a median about six months.

The J gene is TRBJ2-7, the V gene TRBV7-3, with 7 positions matching TRBD2. The origin of this receptor is a man aged 50-60 years with Graves' hyperthyroidism. What was sequenced was blood. CDR3 nucleotide sequence: TGTGCCAGCAGCTTAGGGCGGGAGAGTCCCTACGAGCAGTACTTC. This translates into CASSLGRESPYEQYF.